This T cell receptor beta chain is from a study of cytomegalovirus exposure and HLA in healthy donors. Whole-study context: When 398 donors were genotyped, roughly 80% of them were found to fall in the Caucasian-associated ancestry cluster.

By share of the sample, this clone is medium-sized. Its target is unknown. CDR1 and CDR2 from the germline V gene are LGHNA and YNFKEQ. Trimming cost V 0 bases and J 0 bases, with 12 bases left between them. The CDR3 contains 16 residues. Use of 60 Vbeta and 13 Jbeta primers characterized the PCR. Generated by immunoSEQ multiplex PCR, the TCRdb table keeps only in-frame clones and is missing some. Altogether more than 60,000 clones are present, approximately 80% being singletons, with the ten largest covering more than 2.5%. The study, taken as a whole, reports: Per a later analysis, HLA-associated TCR beta chains showed more clonal expansion than other, equally common TCR beta chains. TRBV6-2, TRBV6-3 and some other V segments were unresolvable in 87-base-pair reads. In a later analysis, approximately 18,000 TCR beta sequences were associated with HLA alleles at 0.05 false discovery rate.

The sequencing input was PBMCs. The rearrangement joins TRBV4-2 to TRBJ2-7; D perhaps matches TRBD2 (6 bases). The receptor's source is a man between 18 and 29 years old in good health and CMV-seronegative. The CDR3 here is CASSQDSTGDSYEQYF. The DNA of the CDR3 is TGTGCCAGCAGCCAAGATTCGACGGGGGACTCCTACGAGCAGTACTTC.